This TCR beta chain emerged from a study of preoperative IRX-2 immunotherapy in early breast cancer. Trimming pared 3 bases from V and 10 bases from J, leaving 16 bases between. Germline assignment: CDR1 SEHNR and CDR2 FQNEAQ (reference sequence). CDR3 length equals 14 residues. The treatment is: preoperative locoregional IRX-2 cytokine immunotherapy. Clones were read by immunoSEQ multiplex PCR, and TCRdb kept only the in-frame ones, dropping some. The profile shows roughly 43,000 clones, around 96% of them singletons. The sequencing used tumor tissue, collected after IRX-2 immunotherapy. The chain joins TRBV7-9 to TRBJ2-1, with D maybe TRBD1 (7 bases). This TCR was sampled from a human donor with breast cancer. CDR3 DNA sequence: TGTGCCAGCAGCTTTCTCCCAGGGGGGCGGGAGCAGTTCTTC. Encoded protein: CASSFLPGGREQFF.